The 10 T cell receptor beta chains below come from one sample, sequenced in a study of cytomegalovirus exposure and HLA in healthy donors. Vbeta (60) and Jbeta (13) primers were used in the PCR. Data came from immunoSEQ multiplex PCR; TCRdb stores just in-frame clones and leaves some out. The table lists 200,000 or so clones, 82% of them singletons. Sequenced sample: PBMCs. These receptors were obtained from a woman aged 40 to 50 in good health and CMV-seronegative.

This clone was seen just once. The chain is built from TRBV4-1 and TRBJ1-3; weak D call: TRBD1 (6 bases). Trimming shortened V by 2 bases and J by 2 bases, and 13 bases separated the two germline ends. This CDR3 is built from 16 residues. Germline CDR1 MGHRA, CDR2 YSYEKL. The DNA for the CDR3 is TGCGCCAGCAGCCAACAGGGGATCGGGGCTGGAAACACCATATATTTT. It codes for CASSQQGIGAGNTIYF.

The V and J genes are TRBV4-2 and TRBJ2-7, with a possible D match to TRBD2 (6 bases). The CDR3 loop spans 19 amino acids. The V gene's germline CDR1 is LGHNA and CDR2 YNFKEQ. V was cut by 0 bases and J by 0 bases, with 21 bases left in between. CDR3 residues: CASSQDQMVKRASSYEQYF. As DNA, the CDR3 is TGTGCCAGCAGCCAAGATCAAATGGTAAAGCGGGCGAGCTCCTACGAGCAGTACTTC.

Points on this clone: This same CDR3 is encoded by further DNA sequences in the sample. This chain links TRBV5-1 with TRBJ1-2; D is uncertain. The CDR3 totals 15 residues. Germline V gives CDR1 SGHRS, CDR2 YFSETQ. The V end was cut by 0 bases, the J end by 2 bases, with 11 bases between. CDR3 nucleotides: TGCGCCAGCAGCTTGGGCCCTAACCTAAACTATGGCTACACCTTC. It translates to CASSLGPNLNYGYTF.

This clone was found a few times. V usage is TRBV7-2 and J usage is TRBJ1-5; a weak D match, TRBD1 (5 bases). Trimming shortened V by 5 bases and J by 4 bases, and 15 bases separated the two germline ends. Germline V gene lookup returns CDR1 SGHTA and CDR2 FQGNSA. This CDR3 has 15 residues. For the CDR3, the DNA is TGTGCCAGCAGCCCGACGCGACAGTGGAATCAGCCCCAGCATTTT. Translation gives CASSPTRQWNQPQHF. The full variable domain, with the rest looked up from reference TRBV7-2 and TRBJ1-5, is GAGVSQSPSNKVTEKGKDVELRCDPISGHTALYWYRQSLGQGLEFLIYFQGNSAPDKSGLPSDRFSAERTGGSVSTLTIQRTQQEDSAVYLCASSPTRQWNQPQHFGDGTRLSIL.

The chain is built from TRBV4-1 and TRBJ1-1, with 8 bases aligning to TRBD1. V dropped 5 bases and J dropped 5; count of bases not matched to a gene: 13. Germline V CDR1 and CDR2: MGHRA, YSYEKL. The CDR3 consists of 16 residues. Here the CDR3 reads CASSSDRGLMGTEAFF. The DNA of the CDR3 is TGCGCCAGCAGCTCCGACAGGGGACTGATGGGGACTGAAGCTTTCTTT.

The chain uses TRBV6-6 and TRBJ1-2; D is ambiguous. Between the trimmed V and J ends, which lost 4 bases and 6 bases, there was a span of 21 bases. The CDR3 runs 16 residues. CDR1 MNHNY and CDR2 SVGAGI come from the germline V gene (reference sequence). The CDR3 sequence: CASSSRGATIVHGYTF. The CDR3 DNA reads as TGTGCCAGCAGTTCTCGAGGAGCGACGATCGTACATGGCTACACCTTC.

This clone has only a few counts. The CDR3 here is CASSLDLGTSGNIQYF. The CDR3 bases are TGCGCCAGCAGCTTGGATTTAGGGACTAGCGGGAACATTCAGTACTTC. This chain connects TRBV5-1 to TRBJ2-4; 12 nucleotides agree with TRBD2. Trimming cost V 0 bases and J 7 bases; bases outside gene matches: 5. Germline assignment: CDR1 SGHRS and CDR2 YFSETQ. The CDR3 length is 16 residues.

The chain carries TRBV25-1 and TRBJ2-1; TRBD2 might be the D (6 bases). Between the trimmed V and J ends, which lost 6 bases and 2 bases, there was a span of 11 bases. Germline V CDR1 and CDR2: MGHDK, SYGVNS. The CDR3 sequence is 14 residues long. CDR3 DNA sequence: TGTGCCAGCAGCGGGACTCCGACCTACAATGAGCAGTTCTTC. Its protein product is CASSGTPTYNEQFF.

This chain connects TRBV19 to TRBJ2-7; D remains ambiguous. V was cut by 5 bases and J by 7 bases, with 15 bases left in between. Germline assignment: CDR1 LNHDA and CDR2 SQIVND (reference sequence). This CDR3 region has 13 residues. CDR3: CASSRLYASEQYF. CDR3 nucleotides: TGTGCCAGTAGTCGCCTCTACGCCTCGGAGCAGTACTTC.

The chain recombines TRBV29-1 with TRBJ2-7, with D tentatively TRBD1 (6 bases). The V end was cut by 5 bases, the J end by 0 bases, with 8 bases between. CDR1 and CDR2 from the germline V gene are SQVTM and ANQGSEA. The CDR3 is 12 amino acids. The CDR3, as DNA: TGCAGCGTTAAACAGGGCTCCTACGAGCAGTACTTC. It codes for CSVKQGSYEQYF.